This T cell receptor beta chain comes out of a study of blood T cells in healthy people across ages. Combining a sample-barcoded 5' primer with a J-beta primer mix, a second PCR ran for roughly 6 to 12 cycles. TCRdb re-called the 5' RACE reads through MiXCR, storing one row per CDR3 protein. In the table there are 1.2 million to 1.5 million distinct CDR3 sequences, 42% of which are singletons. The germline gives CDR1 MNHEY, CDR2 SVGEGT. The CDR3 runs to 15 residues. The ends lost 6 bases at V and 3 bases at J; junction bases unmatched: 7. The receptor was derived from a woman aged 18-35 years in good health. This chain joins TRBV6-2 or TRBV6-3 and TRBJ1-4; 7 nucleotides align to TRBD1. Specimen: blood. CDR3 protein: CASRDPGTANEKLFF. The CDR3 coding sequence is TGTGCCAGCAGAGACCCCGGGACAGCTAATGAAAAACTGTTTTTT.